This entry concerns a single T cell receptor (beta chain). Its antigen is currently unknown. This entry is derived from a study of T cell responses to AZD1222 COVID-19 vaccine. Whole-study findings and limits: In a largely white British group with more females than males, clonal diversity was possibly underestimated. Among spike-specific TCRs, nearly half reportedly target unmutated variant regions.

TCRdb's table, derived via immunoSEQ multiplex PCR, lists solely in-frame clones and lacks some. The sample contains tens of thousands of clones, over 75% of which appear only once. The sample here was peripheral blood, taken on day 0 of MenACWY control vaccination. The receptor's source is an adult in good health.

In nucleotides, the CDR3 is TGTGCCAGCAGACCCCTGAGGCTAGATAATTCACCCCTCCACTTT. Its translation: CASRPLRLDNSPLHF. The chain combines TRBV6-5 with TRBJ1-6; D remains unclear. The CDR3 sequence is 15 residues long. CDR1 and CDR2 (germline): MNHEY, SVGAGI. V dropped 6 bases and J dropped 5 bases, with 14 bases sitting between them.